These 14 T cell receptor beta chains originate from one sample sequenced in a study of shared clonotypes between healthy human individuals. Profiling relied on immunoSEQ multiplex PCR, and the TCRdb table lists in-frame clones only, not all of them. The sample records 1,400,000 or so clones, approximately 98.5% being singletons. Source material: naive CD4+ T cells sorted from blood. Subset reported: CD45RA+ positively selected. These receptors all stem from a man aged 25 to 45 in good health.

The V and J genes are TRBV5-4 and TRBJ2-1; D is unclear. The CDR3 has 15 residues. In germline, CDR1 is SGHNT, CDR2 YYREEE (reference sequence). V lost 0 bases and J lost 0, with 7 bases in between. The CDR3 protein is CASSLVSSSYNEQFF. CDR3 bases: TGTGCCAGCAGCTTGGTCTCGAGCTCCTACAATGAGCAGTTCTTC. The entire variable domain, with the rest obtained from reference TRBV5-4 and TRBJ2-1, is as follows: ETGVTQSPTHLIKTRGQQVTLRCSSQSGHNTVSWYQQALGQGPQFIFQYYREEENGRGNFPPRFSGLQFPNYSSELNVNALELDDSALYLCASSLVSSSYNEQFFGPGTRLTVL.

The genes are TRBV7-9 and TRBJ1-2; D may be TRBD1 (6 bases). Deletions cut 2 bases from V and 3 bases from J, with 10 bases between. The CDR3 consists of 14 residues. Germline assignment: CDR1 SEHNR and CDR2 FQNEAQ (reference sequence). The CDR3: CASSLMGADYGYTF. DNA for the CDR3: TGTGCCAGCAGCTTAATGGGGGCGGACTATGGCTACACCTTC.

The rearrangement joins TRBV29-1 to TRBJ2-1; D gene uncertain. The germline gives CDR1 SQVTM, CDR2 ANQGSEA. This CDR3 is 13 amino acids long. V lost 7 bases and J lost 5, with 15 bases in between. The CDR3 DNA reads TGCAGCGGGGCAGGAGACTGGAACAATGAGCAGTTCTTC. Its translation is CSGAGDWNNEQFF.

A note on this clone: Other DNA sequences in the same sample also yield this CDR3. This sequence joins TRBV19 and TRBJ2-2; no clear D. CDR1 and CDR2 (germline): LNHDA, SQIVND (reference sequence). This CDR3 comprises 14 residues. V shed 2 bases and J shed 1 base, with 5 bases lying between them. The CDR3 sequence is CASSITGNTGELFF. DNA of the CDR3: TGTGCCAGTAGTATAACGGGGAACACCGGGGAGCTGTTTTTT.

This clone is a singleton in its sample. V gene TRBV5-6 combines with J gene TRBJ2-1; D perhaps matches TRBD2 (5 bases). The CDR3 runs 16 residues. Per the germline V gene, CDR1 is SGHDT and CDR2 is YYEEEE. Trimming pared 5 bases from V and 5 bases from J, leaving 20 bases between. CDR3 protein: CASSTRRERRDNEQFF. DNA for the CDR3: TGTGCCAGCAGTACCCGACGAGAGCGGAGAGACAATGAGCAGTTCTTC.

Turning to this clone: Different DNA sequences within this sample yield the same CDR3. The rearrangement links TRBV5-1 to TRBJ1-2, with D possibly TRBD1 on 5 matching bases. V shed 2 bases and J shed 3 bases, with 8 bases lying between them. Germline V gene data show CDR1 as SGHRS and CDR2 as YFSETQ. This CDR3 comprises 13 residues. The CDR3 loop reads CASSLRGDYGYTF. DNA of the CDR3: TGCGCCAGCAGCTTACGAGGGGACTATGGCTACACCTTC.

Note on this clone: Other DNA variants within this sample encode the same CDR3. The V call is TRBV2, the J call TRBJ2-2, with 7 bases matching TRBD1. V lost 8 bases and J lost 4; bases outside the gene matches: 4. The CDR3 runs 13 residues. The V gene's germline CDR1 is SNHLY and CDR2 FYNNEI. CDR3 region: CASSRTGTGELFF. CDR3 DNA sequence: TGTGCCAGCTCGCGGACAGGCACCGGGGAGCTGTTTTTT.

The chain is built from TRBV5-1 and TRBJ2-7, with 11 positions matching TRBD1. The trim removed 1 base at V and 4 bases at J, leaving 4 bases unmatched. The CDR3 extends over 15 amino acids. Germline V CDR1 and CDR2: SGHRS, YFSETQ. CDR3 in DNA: TGCGCCAGCAGCTTGCGTGGACAGGGGGCATACGAGCAGTACTTC. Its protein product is CASSLRGQGAYEQYF.

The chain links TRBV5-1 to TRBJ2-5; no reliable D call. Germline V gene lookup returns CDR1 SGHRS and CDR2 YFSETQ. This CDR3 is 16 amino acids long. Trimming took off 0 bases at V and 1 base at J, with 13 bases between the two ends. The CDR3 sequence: CASSLVPRPVQETQYF. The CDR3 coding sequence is TGCGCCAGCAGCTTGGTTCCGAGACCGGTCCAAGAGACCCAGTACTTC.

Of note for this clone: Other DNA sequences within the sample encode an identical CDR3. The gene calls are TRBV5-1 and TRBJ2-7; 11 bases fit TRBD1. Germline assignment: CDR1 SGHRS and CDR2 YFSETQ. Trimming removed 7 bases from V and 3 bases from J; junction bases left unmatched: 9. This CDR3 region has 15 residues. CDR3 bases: TGCGCCAGCTCGTTGAGGACAGGGGGCGGCTACGAGCAGTACTTC. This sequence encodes CASSLRTGGGYEQYF.

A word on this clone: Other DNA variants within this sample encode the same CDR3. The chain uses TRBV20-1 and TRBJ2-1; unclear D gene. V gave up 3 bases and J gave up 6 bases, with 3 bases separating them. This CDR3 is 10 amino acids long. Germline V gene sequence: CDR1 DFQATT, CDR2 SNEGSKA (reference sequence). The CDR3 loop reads CSASSNEQFF. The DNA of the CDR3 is TGCAGTGCTAGCAGCAATGAGCAGTTCTTC.

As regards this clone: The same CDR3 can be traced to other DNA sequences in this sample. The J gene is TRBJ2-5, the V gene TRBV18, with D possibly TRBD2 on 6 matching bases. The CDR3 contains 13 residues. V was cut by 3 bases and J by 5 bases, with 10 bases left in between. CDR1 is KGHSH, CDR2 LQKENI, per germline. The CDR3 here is CASSPQGGETQYF. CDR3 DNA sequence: TGTGCCAGCTCACCGCAGGGAGGTGAGACCCAGTACTTC.

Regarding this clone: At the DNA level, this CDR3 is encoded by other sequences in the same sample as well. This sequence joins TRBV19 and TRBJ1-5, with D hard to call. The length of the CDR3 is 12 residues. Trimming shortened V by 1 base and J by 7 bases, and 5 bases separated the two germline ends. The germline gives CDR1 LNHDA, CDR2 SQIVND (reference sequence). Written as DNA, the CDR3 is TGTGCCAGTAGTATAGTTGGGCAGCCCCAGCATTTT. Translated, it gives CASSIVGQPQHF. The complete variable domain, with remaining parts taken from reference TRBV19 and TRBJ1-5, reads DGGITQSPKYLFRKEGQNVTLSCEQNLNHDAMYWYRQDPGQGLRLIYYSQIVNDFQKGDIAEGYSVSREKKESFPLTVTSAQKNPTAFYLCASSIVGQPQHFGDGTRLSIL.

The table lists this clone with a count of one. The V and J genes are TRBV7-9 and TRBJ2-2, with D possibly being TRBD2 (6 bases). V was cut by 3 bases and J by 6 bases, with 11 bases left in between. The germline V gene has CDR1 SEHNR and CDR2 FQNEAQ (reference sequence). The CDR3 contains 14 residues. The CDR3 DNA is TGTGCCAGCAGCTTGTTCGGGAGTCCCGGGGAGCTGTTTTTT. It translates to CASSLFGSPGELFF. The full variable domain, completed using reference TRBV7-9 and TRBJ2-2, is DTGVSQNPRHKITKRGQNVTFRCDPISEHNRLYWYRQTLGQGPEFLTYFQNEAQLEKSRLLSDRFSAERPKGSFSTLEIQRTEQGDSAMYLCASSLFGSPGELFFGEGSRLTVL.